The present T cell receptor (beta chain) was sequenced within a study of blood T cell repertoires in COVID-19. In the study's own analysis: Using reference gene primer amplification, nucleated cell counts were estimated. The method was immunoSEQ multiplex PCR; TCRdb's version includes in-frame clones alone and lacks a portion of them. Clone size and the V and J calls come from that table; the DNA yielded D and trimming. The sample includes 170,000 or so clones, 65% to 85% of them seen just once. The CDR3 is 14 residues long. V gave up 6 bases and J gave up 11 bases, with 20 bases separating them. Germline-derived CDR1 and CDR2 are SGHVS and FQNEAQ. This clone was seen more than once but under ten times.

The rearrangement links TRBV7-8 to TRBJ1-3; the D gene is possibly TRBD1 (5 bases). This receptor was identified in a woman aged 40 to 50 with COVID-19, enrolled during active disease. Input material: peripheral blood. CDR3 region: CASSRGEQKGSIYF. The CDR3 nucleotides read TGTGCCAGCAGTCGAGGGGAGCAAAAAGGCTCCATATATTTT.